A selection of T cell receptor beta chains follows, all from one sample in a study of cytomegalovirus exposure and HLA in healthy donors. Using immunoSEQ multiplex PCR, the repertoire was profiled, and TCRdb retains in-frame clones only, with some absent. Its listing shows around 100,000 clones. The specimen was PBMCs. The receptors shown here come from a man aged 50 to 59 in good health and CMV-seronegative. Each CDR3 is given with its conserved first and last residue. A D gene is named only where the DNA matches it firmly.

j_call v_call d_call cdr3_nt cdr3_aa
TRBJ1-2 TRBV5-4 - TGTGCCAGCAGCTGGAGGACTGATAATTATGGCTACACCTTC CASSWRTDNYGYTF
TRBJ2-3 TRBV4-1 TRBD1 TGCGCCAGCAGCCAACCGGGACAGAGCACAGATACGCAGTATTTT CASSQPGQSTDTQYF
TRBJ1-1 TRBV4-3 - TGCGCCAGCAGCCAAGAATTTCCTCGTGTCACTGAAGCTTTCTTT CASSQEFPRVTEAFF
TRBJ2-5 TRBV5-4 TRBD1 TGTGCCAGCAGCCCGGACAGGGGAAAAGAGACCCAGTACTTC CASSPDRGKETQYF
TRBJ1-2 TRBV7-9 - TGTGCCAGCAGCTCCGGGGGATTTAACTATGGCTACACCTTC CASSSGGFNYGYTF
TRBJ1-1 TRBV15 TRBD1 TGTGCCACCAGCGGGAGACAGGGCAACACTGAAGCTTTCTTT CATSGRQGNTEAFF
TRBJ2-7 TRBV7-9 TRBD1 TGTGCCAGCAGCCATAAGGGACAGGGCGGCAGTTACGAGCAGTACTTC CASSHKGQGGSYEQYF
TRBJ2-5 TRBV6-6 TRBD2 TGTGCCAGCAGTTCCCACGGGGGGATTGGGGAGACCCAGTACTTC CASSSHGGIGETQYF
TRBJ2-7 TRBV5-6 - TGTGCCAGCAGCTTGGGTCCTCCTTACGAGCAGTACTTC CASSLGPPYEQYF
TRBJ1-4 TRBV25-1 TRBD1 TGTGCCAGCAGTGGATCGGGACAGGGTTCTGAAAAACTGTTTTTT CASSGSGQGSEKLFF
TRBJ1-3 TRBV25-1 - TGTGCCAGCAGCAGGGGAGGGGCGCAAGGTGGAAACACCATATATTTT CASSRGGAQGGNTIYF
TRBJ2-1 TRBV19 TRBD2 TGTGCCAGTAGTAAGCTAGCGGGAGCCAATGAGCAGTTCTTC CASSKLAGANEQFF
TRBJ2-3 TRBV20-1 - TGCAGTGCTAGCAGGACAGATACGCAGTATTTT CSASRTDTQYF
TRBJ2-5 TRBV5-1 - TGCGCCAGCAAAGAGGGCAGCTTCCAACTTCTGGGGGAGACCCAGTACTTC CASKEGSFQLLGETQYF
TRBJ2-5 TRBV5-4 TRBD2 TGTGCCAGCAGATTTGAGTGGGAGGGCCAAGAGACCCAGTACTTC CASRFEWEGQETQYF
TRBJ1-2 TRBV27 TRBD1 TGTGCCAGCAGTGGAACGACAGGGGGCATTTCTCGTTATGGCTACACCTTC CASSGTTGGISRYGYTF
TRBJ1-1 TRBV19 - TGTGCCAGTAGTATCTCACTGGGACTCGGTAACACTGAAGCTTTCTTT CASSISLGLGNTEAFF
TRBJ2-7 TRBV5-4 TRBD2 TGTGCCAGCAGCCAACGGACTAGCGGGAGTTACGAGCAGTACTTC CASSQRTSGSYEQYF
TRBJ2-1 TRBV7-2 - TGTGCCAGCAGCTCGTCTAGCTCCTACAATGAGCAGTTCTTC CASSSSSSYNEQFF
TRBJ2-1 TRBV5-6 TRBD2 TGTGCCAGCAGCCTTTGGACTAGCGGACCGGCTTTCTTC CASSLWTSGPAFF
TRBJ2-7 TRBV19 TRBD1 TGTGCCAGCCGTCTCGGACAGGGGGCGGGGGAGCAGTACTTC CASRLGQGAGEQYF
TRBJ1-4 TRBV4-3 - TGCGCCAGCAGCCAAGTATTCAGGGCGTATAATGAAAAACTGTTTTTT CASSQVFRAYNEKLFF
TRBJ2-5 TRBV9 - TGTGCCAGCAGCGTAGGAACCCTGGGCTTCCAAGAGACCCAGTACTTC CASSVGTLGFQETQYF
TRBJ2-7 TRBV5-1 TRBD1 TGCGCCAGCAGCTTAGGACCCCAGGGGGTCTACGAGCAGTACTTC CASSLGPQGVYEQYF
TRBJ2-1 TRBV11-3 TRBD2 TGTGCCAGCAGCTTAGGGCTAGCGGGCAATGAGCAGTTCTTC CASSLGLAGNEQFF
TRBJ1-4 TRBV19 TRBD1 TGTGCCAGTAGTATGGGGACAGGGGGATCTAATGAAAAACTGTTTTTT CASSMGTGGSNEKLFF
TRBJ2-3 TRBV25-1 TRBD1 TGTGCCAGCAGTCTGGGACAGGGGTTTACAGATACGCAGTATTTT CASSLGQGFTDTQYF
TRBJ1-1 TRBV6-5 - TGTGCCAGCAGATTGTCGGACACGGCCTTAGCTTTCTTT CASRLSDTALAFF
TRBJ2-4 TRBV29-1 TRBD1 TGCAGCGTTGAAAAGGGGGCTTCGGCAAACATTCAGTACTTC CSVEKGASANIQYF
TRBJ2-7 TRBV27 - TGTGCCAGCAGTTTATTCAGCGGAGGCGAGCAGTACTTC CASSLFSGGEQYF
TRBJ2-1 TRBV2 TRBD1 TGTGCCATTACGGACAGGGGTGACTACAATGAGCAGTTCTTC CAITDRGDYNEQFF
TRBJ2-7 TRBV7-8 - TGTGCCAGCAGCTCCTGGGGAGCTTCCTACGAGCAGTACTTC CASSSWGASYEQYF
TRBJ1-2 TRBV15 TRBD1 TGTGCCACCAGCAGAACTGGGACAGATAACTATGGCTACACCTTC CATSRTGTDNYGYTF
TRBJ2-7 TRBV29-1 - TGCAGCGTTGGCCGGGACTACGAGCAGTACTTC CSVGRDYEQYF
TRBJ2-5 TRBV5-1 TRBD1 TGCGCCAGCGCGGCTCTAACAGGGGATATGGAGACCCAGTACTTC CASAALTGDMETQYF
TRBJ1-6 TRBV5-8 TRBD1 TGTGCCAGCAGCTTCTACAGGGGAGGCTCACCCCTCCACTTT CASSFYRGGSPLHF
TRBJ2-7 TRBV6-6 TRBD1 TGTGCCAGCAGTTACGGACAGGGGAGCCCTACCTACGAGCAGTACTTC CASSYGQGSPTYEQYF
TRBJ2-1 TRBV18 TRBD1 TGTGCCAGCTCACCGGACAGGAGCGCCTACAATGAGCAGTTCTTC CASSPDRSAYNEQFF
TRBJ1-5 TRBV27 TRBD1 TGTGCCAGCAGTTTGGACAGGGGGAATCAGCCCCAGCATTTT CASSLDRGNQPQHF
TRBJ1-1 TRBV29-1 - TGCAGCGTTGGTCGAGGGTCGGTCGGTGACACTGAAGCTTTCTTT CSVGRGSVGDTEAFF
TRBJ1-2 TRBV4-3 TRBD1 TGCGCCAGCAGCCAAGATCTTGGCAGGGGGATAGGTATTACGGGCTACACCTTC CASSQDLGRGIGITGYTF
TRBJ2-3 TRBV7-8 - TGTGCCAGCAGCCTTAGCGCCGTAAGCACAGATACGCAGTATTTT CASSLSAVSTDTQYF
TRBJ1-5 TRBV19 - TGTGCCTCCAACTATCAGCCCCAGCATTTT CASNYQPQHF
TRBJ1-1 TRBV29-1 - TGCAGCGGCGCCAGGGGCATCGGCACTGAAGCTTTCTTT CSGARGIGTEAFF
TRBJ1-4 TRBV18 - TGTGCCAGCTCACGATCAACGGGGGATGAAAAACTGTTTTTT CASSRSTGDEKLFF
TRBJ1-2 TRBV19 TRBD1 TGTGCCAGTAGTATCTACAGGGGTGACTATGGCTACACCTTC CASSIYRGDYGYTF
TRBJ1-6 TRBV6-5 - TGTGCCACCCTACGGGGGGCTAATTCACCCCTCCACTTT CATLRGANSPLHF
TRBJ1-2 TRBV2 - TGTGCCAGCAGGAGCAAACTGAACTATGGCTACACCTTC CASRSKLNYGYTF
TRBJ2-1 TRBV5-1 - TGCGCCAGCAGCTTGGGTAGTCGCATATACAATGAGCAGTTCTTC CASSLGSRIYNEQFF
TRBJ2-3 TRBV4-1 - TGCGCCAGCAGCCAAGGAACCGCGGGTGGTACGCAGTATTTT CASSQGTAGGTQYF
TRBJ2-2 TRBV6-6 TRBD1 TGTGCCAGCAGTCCTAAGGGACAGGCGTTAGGGGAGCTGTTTTTT CASSPKGQALGELFF
TRBJ1-5 TRBV2 - TGTGCCAGCAGTGATGAGGGCCATCAGCCCCAGCATTTT CASSDEGHQPQHF
TRBJ1-4 TRBV7-2 TRBD1 TGTGCCAGCAGCCACAGGGGGCAGGATGAAAAACTGTTTTTT CASSHRGQDEKLFF
TRBJ1-1 TRBV11-3 TRBD1 TGTGCCAGCAGCTTAGTGAGACAGGGCGTTTTTTCGGGCACTGAAGCTTTCTTT CASSLVRQGVFSGTEAFF
TRBJ2-3 TRBV7-8 - TGTGCCAGCAGCCTGGACACTACCACAGATACGCAGTATTTT CASSLDTTTDTQYF